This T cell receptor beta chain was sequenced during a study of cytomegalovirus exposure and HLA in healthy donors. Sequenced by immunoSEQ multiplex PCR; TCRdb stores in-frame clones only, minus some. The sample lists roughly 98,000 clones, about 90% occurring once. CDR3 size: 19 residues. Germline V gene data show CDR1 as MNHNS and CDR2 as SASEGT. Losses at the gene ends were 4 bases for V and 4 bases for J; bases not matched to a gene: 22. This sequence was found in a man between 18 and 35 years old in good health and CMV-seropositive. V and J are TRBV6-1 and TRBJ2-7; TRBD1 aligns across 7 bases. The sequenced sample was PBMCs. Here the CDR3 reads CASSGQGQPYSPFEYEQYF. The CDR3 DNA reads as TGTGCCAGCAGTGGACAGGGACAGCCTTACTCCCCTTTTGAGTACGAGCAGTACTTC.